These 22 T cell receptor beta chains came from one sample sequenced in a study of T cells after yellow fever vaccination (dated by TCRdb to about 2019). Preparation of the library involved 5' RACE. Sequencing instrument: Illumina NovaSeq 6000. TCRdb reprocessed the public reads (quality trimming at Q25 with fastp, clone calling with MiXCR) and kept in-frame beta chains. Each record represents a unique CDR3 protein, reported with the most common genes and DNA among its rows. This sample is represented by about 330,000 distinct CDR3 sequences; about 4% of them were singletons. Around 25% of the sample comes from the top ten. The treatment or condition label for this specimen denotes: live attenuated yellow fever vaccine strain. The source was PBMCs, collected 5 days after the yellow fever booster vaccination. These receptors came from a man aged 18-30 years who received the YFV17D yellow fever vaccine.

This clonotype has more than one count but fewer than ten. The chain carries TRBV5-6 and TRBJ1-4; possibly TRBD1 for D (5 bases). Germline-derived CDR1 and CDR2 are SGHDT and YYEEEE. This CDR3 is 14 amino acids long. The V gene lost 2 bases and the J gene lost 8 bases, with 13 bases spanning the gap. CDR3 sequence (DNA): TGTGCCAGCAGCTTTCGGGACGGTGCAGAAAAACTGTTTTTT. Translation: CASSFRDGAEKLFF.

A few counts support this clonotype. CDR3 region: CASSYRLRETQYF. The CDR3 nucleotides read TGTGCCAGCAGTTACAGGCTCAGGGAGACCCAGTACTTC. The rearrangement links TRBV6-2 or TRBV6-3 to TRBJ2-5, with D unresolved. With 2 bases removed from V and 5 bases from J, the gap between germline ends came to 9 bases. The CDR3 has 13 amino acids. The germline gives CDR1 MNHEY, CDR2 SVGEGT.

This clonotype came up many times. This chain connects TRBV5-1 to TRBJ2-6; possibly TRBD1 for D (6 bases). The CDR3 has 15 amino acids. Trimming stripped 1 base from V and 4 bases from J, with 9 bases between. Germline lookup yields CDR1 SGHRS and CDR2 YFSETQ. The chain's CDR3 is CASSLPQGGANVLTF. The CDR3 DNA sequence: TGCGCCAGCAGCTTGCCTCAGGGGGGGGCCAACGTCCTGACTTTC. Using reference TRBV5-1 and TRBJ2-6 for the parts outside the CDR3, the full variable domain is KAGVTQTPRYLIKTRGQQVTLSCSPISGHRSVSWYQQTPGQGLQFLFEYFSETQRNKGNFPGRFSGRQFSNSRSEMNVSTLELGDSALYLCASSLPQGGANVLTFGAGSRLTVL.

There are a few counts of this clonotype. The chain is built from TRBV7-2 and TRBJ1-1; D gene ambiguous. V was trimmed by 1 base and J by 0 bases, leaving 9 bases between them. The germline V gene encodes CDR1 SGHTA and CDR2 FQGNSA. The CDR3 has 15 amino acids. CDR3 coding DNA: TGTGCCAGCAGCTTAGAAAGACGGGTGAACACTGAAGCTTTCTTT. This sequence encodes CASSLERRVNTEAFF.

This clonotype was recorded many times. The CDR3 nucleotides read TGTGCCAGCAGTTACGATGGGGGGGAAGAGACCCAGTACTTC. Protein sequence: CASSYDGGEETQYF. The chain employs TRBV6-6 and TRBJ2-5, with TRBD2 matching over 7 bases. With 2 bases clipped from V and 3 bases from J, the junction kept 3 bases outside the gene matches. The CDR3 is 14 residues long. Per the germline V gene, CDR1 is MNHNY and CDR2 is SVGAGI (reference sequence).

This clonotype showed up many times. J is TRBJ2-1 and V is TRBV7-6, with TRBD2 identical over 7 bases. From germline, CDR1 is SGHVS and CDR2 FNYEAQ. This CDR3 comprises 13 residues. With 2 bases clipped from V and 6 bases from J, the junction kept 1 base outside the gene matches. The CDR3 DNA reads as TGTGCCAGCAGCTTAAGGGAGGGCAATGAGCAGTTCTTC. Translating gives CASSLREGNEQFF. Drawing the rest from reference TRBV7-6 and TRBJ2-1, the complete variable domain is GAGVSQSPRYKVTKRGQDVALRCDPISGHVSLYWYRQALGQGPEFLTYFNYEAQQDKSGLPNDRFSAERPEGSISTLTIQRTEQRDSAMYRCASSLREGNEQFFGPGTRLTVL.

This clonotype was seen only a few times. This chain links TRBV7-3 with TRBJ1-1; weak D call: TRBD1 (5 bases). This CDR3 contains 15 residues. Trimming stripped 5 bases from V and 2 bases from J, with 15 bases between. From germline, CDR1 is SGHTA and CDR2 FQGTGA. The CDR3 DNA reads as TGTGCCAGCAGCCTCGACACTTGGGGCAACACTGAAGCTTTCTTT. Translation: CASSLDTWGNTEAFF.

This clonotype was seen repeatedly, ten times or more. The V gene is TRBV7-3, the J gene TRBJ2-3; 7 positions match TRBD2. The germline gives CDR1 SGHTA, CDR2 FQGTGA. This CDR3 contains 15 residues. V was pared by 3 bases and J by 3 bases, with 6 bases of the junction left unmatched. Here the CDR3 reads CASSFGGGLTDTQYF. The CDR3 nucleotides are TGTGCCAGCAGCTTTGGGGGGGGATTGACAGATACGCAGTATTTT.

This clonotype was picked up many times. The CDR3 sequence: CASSRDVEDTQYF. CDR3 nucleotide sequence: TGTGCCAGCTCACGCGATGTTGAAGATACGCAGTATTTT. The chain carries TRBV18 and TRBJ2-3, with D uncertain. Trimming cost V 4 bases and J 5 bases, with 10 bases left between them. In germline, CDR1 is KGHSH, CDR2 LQKENI. CDR3 size: 13 residues.

This clonotype was recorded a few times. The V call is TRBV10-3, the J call TRBJ2-7; 9 bases agree with TRBD1. This CDR3 has 14 residues. The germline V gene encodes CDR1 ENHRY and CDR2 SYGVKD. V gave up 3 bases and J gave up 7 bases; unmatched junction bases: 7. CDR3 amino acids: CAISETGGAWEQYF. CDR3 nucleotides: TGTGCCATCAGTGAAACAGGGGGCGCGTGGGAGCAGTACTTC.

This clonotype was observed a handful of times. The CDR3 loop reads CASSLIYLGDTQYF. The CDR3 nucleotides read TGTGCCAGCAGCTTAATTTATTTGGGGGATACGCAGTATTTT. The J gene is TRBJ2-3, the V gene TRBV7-2; D gene unclear. Per germline, CDR1 SGHTA and CDR2 FQGNSA. V lost 2 bases, J lost 6 bases, and 12 bases lay in between. CDR3 length: 14 residues. The whole variable domain, remainder taken from reference TRBV7-2 and TRBJ2-3, is GAGVSQSPSNKVTEKGKDVELRCDPISGHTALYWYRQSLGQGLEFLIYFQGNSAPDKSGLPSDRFSAERTGGSVSTLTIQRTQQEDSAVYLCASSLIYLGDTQYFGPGTRLTVL.

The chain links TRBV4-1 to TRBJ1-1; no clear D gene. This CDR3 has 14 residues. V shed 1 base and J shed 2 bases, with 8 bases lying between them. Germline-derived CDR1 and CDR2 are MGHRA and YSYEKL. CDR3 sequence reads: CASSQAGFNTEAFF. For the CDR3, the DNA is TGCGCCAGCAGCCAAGCTGGGTTCAACACTGAAGCTTTCTTT.

The genes are TRBV6-5 and TRBJ2-2, with 11 bases that match TRBD1. Germline-derived CDR1 and CDR2 are MNHEY and SVGAGI. The CDR3 loop spans 17 amino acids. J was trimmed by 6 bases and V by 4 bases; bases with no gene match: 10. The CDR3 spells CASSSLRPGQGAGELFF. The CDR3 region has the DNA TGTGCCAGCAGTTCCCTAAGGCCGGGACAGGGGGCCGGGGAGCTGTTTTTT.

In its sample, this clonotype was seen a few times. The V and J genes are TRBV20-1 and TRBJ2-1; 11 bases are a match to TRBD2. CDR1 and CDR2 (germline): DFQATT, SNEGSKA (reference sequence). The CDR3 has 19 residues. V was clipped by 6 bases and J by 10 bases; unmatched bases: 26. CDR3 in DNA: TGCAGTGCGTACGGCAACTTCAGGCTAGCGGGGGGCCCCTCGGGGGAGCAGTTCTTC. It yields the protein CSAYGNFRLAGGPSGEQFF.

This clonotype came up a few times. The chain couples TRBV3-1 to TRBJ1-2; D is possibly TRBD1 (6 bases). V shed 1 base and J shed 3 bases, with 30 bases lying between them. Germline CDR1 and CDR2: LGHDT and YNNKEL (reference sequence). The length of the CDR3 is 21 residues. The CDR3 is CASSQVSFGQPIPGTYYGYTF. In DNA form, the CDR3 reads TGTGCCAGCAGCCAAGTATCCTTCGGACAGCCTATCCCTGGGACCTACTATGGCTACACCTTC.

This clonotype has a handful of counts. The chain carries TRBV5-1 and TRBJ2-1, with D tentatively TRBD2 (5 bases). The germline V gene has CDR1 SGHRS and CDR2 YFSETQ. Trimming took off 0 bases at V and 9 bases at J, with 10 bases between the two ends. The CDR3 runs to 13 residues. The CDR3 protein is CASSLAERAEQFF. The CDR3 DNA reads as TGCGCCAGCAGCTTGGCCGAGAGGGCTGAGCAGTTCTTC. The full variable domain, in which reference TRBV5-1 and TRBJ2-1 provide the parts outside the CDR3, is KAGVTQTPRYLIKTRGQQVTLSCSPISGHRSVSWYQQTPGQGLQFLFEYFSETQRNKGNFPGRFSGRQFSNSRSEMNVSTLELGDSALYLCASSLAERAEQFFGPGTRLTVL.

In this sample, this clonotype turned up a few times. The chain combines TRBV10-3 with TRBJ2-7; D not resolved. The CDR3 loop spans 13 amino acids. The germline gives CDR1 ENHRY, CDR2 SYGVKD. The V gene lost 8 bases and the J gene lost 2 bases, with 13 bases spanning the gap. The CDR3 sequence is CAISSGDTYEQYF. DNA for the CDR3: TGTGCCATCTCTTCGGGTGACACCTACGAGCAGTACTTC.

The rearrangement uses TRBV20-1 and TRBJ1-1; D is unclear. CDR3 length: 13 amino acids. V lost 6 bases and J lost 4, with 15 bases in between. Germline CDR1 reads DFQATT; CDR2 reads SNEGSKA (reference sequence). In nucleotides, the CDR3 is TGCAGTGCGCGCTTTAGGATCGGCACTGAAGCTTTCTTT. Translation: CSARFRIGTEAFF.

The chain couples TRBV12-3 or TRBV12-4 to TRBJ1-1, with TRBD1 as a possible D gene (5 bases). The CDR3 sequence is 11 residues long. Trimming left V 7 bases short and J 8 bases short, with 11 bases between. This chain's CDR3 is CASMQTVEAFF. The CDR3 DNA is TGTGCCAGCATGCAGACAGTCGAAGCTTTCTTT.

V usage is TRBV5-1 and J usage is TRBJ2-7; 9 bases are a match to TRBD1. Per germline, CDR1 SGHRS and CDR2 YFSETQ. V was clipped by 1 base and J by 7 bases; unmatched bases: 12. The CDR3 is 16 residues long. Written as DNA, the CDR3 is TGCGCCAGCAGCTTGAGTTCGGGACAGGGCTCGAGGGAGCAGTACGTC. Encoded protein: CASSLSSGQGSREQYV.

This clonotype has a handful of counts. This sequence joins TRBV27 and TRBJ2-3, with D possibly matching TRBD1 (6 bases). V was pared by 6 bases and J by 8 bases, with 15 bases between. The CDR3 contains 13 residues. Germline V gives CDR1 MNHEY, CDR2 SMNVEV (reference sequence). Written as DNA, the CDR3 is TGTGCCAGCAGCTGGGGGCGCGGCGGTACGCAGTATTTT. Amino acid sequence: CASSWGRGGTQYF.

On this clonotype itself: No conserved phenylalanine or tryptophan is present at the end of the CDR3, so a read error is the likely explanation. This chain uses TRBV9 with TRBJ2-5; D is ambiguous. V was trimmed by 2 bases and J by 2 bases, leaving 13 bases between them. The CDR3 runs 15 residues. Germline V gives CDR1 SGDLS, CDR2 YYNGEE. CDR3 coding DNA: TGTGCCAGCAGCGTGACCCGGACCGAACAAGAGACCCAGTACTTA. Its translation: CASSVTRTEQETQYL.